There are a few counts of the clone carrying this T cell receptor (beta chain). Antigen specificity is unknown. This record belongs to a study of T cell repertoires in cytomegalovirus infection. At the level of the study: Public signatures in TCR beta pointed to CMV infection and matching HLA type.

The CDR3 runs to 12 residues. Trimming took off 5 bases at V and 2 bases at J, with 5 bases between the two ends. CDR1 and CDR2 from the germline V gene are LNHDA and SQIVND (reference sequence). Study findings and constraints: Clonotypes of TCR beta that were HLA-C-restricted and CMV-specific dominated the ex vivo response. Carriage of CMV together with the relevant HLA was identifiable through cumulative public TCR beta family frequency.

TCRdb re-called the reads through MiXCR, storing one row per CDR3 protein. The top ten hold roughly 10% of the sample, which has about 460,000 distinct CDR3 sequences, over 9% seen once. This TCR was recovered from a human donor in good health (CMV status not recorded). Some clones in this sample may be carry-over from other donors' samples. The chain is built from TRBV19 and TRBJ2-3, with no clear D. The specimen was PBMCs. CDR3 loop: CASSPATDTQYF. The CDR3 DNA sequence: TGTGCCAGTAGTCCCGCCACAGATACGCAGTATTTT.